A selection of T cell receptor beta chains follows, all from one sample in a study of OX40 agonist ivuxolimab in advanced cancers. The data were produced by immunoSEQ multiplex PCR, yet TCRdb's version contains in-frame clones alone and is incomplete. The sample carries approximately 70,000 clones, roughly 87% recorded once. The sample consisted of CD4+ or CD8+ T cells sorted from blood, taken in a trial of the OX40 agonist ivuxolimab. These TCRs come from an adult with an advanced solid tumor such as melanoma, head and neck, liver or kidney cancer. Each CDR3 is given with its conserved first and last residue. The order of the fields is V gene, clone size, J gene, CDR3 protein. Rows may omit the clone size; those that give it use once, few, many or a size class.

v_gene: TRBV5-6
abundance: -
j_gene: TRBJ1-4
CDR3aa: CASSLRQGSNEKLFF

v_gene: TRBV5-6
abundance: -
j_gene: TRBJ2-2
CDR3aa: CASGLASGELFF

v_gene: TRBV28
abundance: -
j_gene: TRBJ2-7
CDR3aa: CASSSTGLGALGEQYF

v_gene: TRBV19
abundance: few
j_gene: TRBJ1-5
CDR3aa: CASSNPDSLVNNQPQHF

v_gene: TRBV10-2
abundance: -
j_gene: TRBJ1-3
CDR3aa: CASSAGSGNTIYF

v_gene: TRBV30
abundance: -
j_gene: TRBJ1-3
CDR3aa: CAWSADDREIGNTIYF

v_gene: TRBV5-1
abundance: -
j_gene: TRBJ2-1
CDR3aa: CASSLEGRRGREQFF

v_gene: TRBV6-5
abundance: -
j_gene: TRBJ2-7
CDR3aa: CASSMGDSSYEQYF

v_gene: TRBV19
abundance: -
j_gene: TRBJ2-3
CDR3aa: CASSIPMGGGLDTQYF

v_gene: TRBV10-3
abundance: -
j_gene: TRBJ1-1
CDR3aa: CAISRQGNEAFF

v_gene: TRBV19
abundance: -
j_gene: TRBJ2-5
CDR3aa: CASSQGVQETQYF

v_gene: TRBV5-4
abundance: -
j_gene: TRBJ2-1
CDR3aa: CATSTGDPSIFEQFF

v_gene: TRBV19
abundance: -
j_gene: TRBJ2-1
CDR3aa: CASSRDRAYNEQFF

v_gene: TRBV4-2
abundance: -
j_gene: TRBJ1-3
CDR3aa: CASSPTDRRVISGNTIYF

v_gene: TRBV7-2
abundance: -
j_gene: TRBJ2-1
CDR3aa: CASSYAGGSGPYNEQFF

v_gene: TRBV6-6
abundance: -
j_gene: TRBJ2-7
CDR3aa: CASSYLAADYEQYF

v_gene: TRBV5-6
abundance: -
j_gene: TRBJ2-7
CDR3aa: CASSFLTTSGPYEQYF

v_gene: TRBV7-2
abundance: -
j_gene: TRBJ2-2
CDR3aa: CASSLARLAGAGELFF

v_gene: TRBV29-1
abundance: -
j_gene: TRBJ2-5
CDR3aa: CSTAKGGVSETQYF

v_gene: TRBV19
abundance: once
j_gene: TRBJ2-3
CDR3aa: CASVRTSRASPDTQYF

v_gene: TRBV5-1
abundance: -
j_gene: TRBJ1-4
CDR3aa: CASSLGQGGNEKLFF

v_gene: TRBV5-1
abundance: -
j_gene: TRBJ1-4
CDR3aa: CASSLGEKLFF

v_gene: TRBV28
abundance: -
j_gene: TRBJ2-3
CDR3aa: CASSFGGNTDTQYF

v_gene: TRBV6-6
abundance: -
j_gene: TRBJ2-7
CDR3aa: CASSDPSLGTSCDF

v_gene: TRBV6-6
abundance: few
j_gene: TRBJ1-5
CDR3aa: CASSAGRDSNQPQHF

v_gene: TRBV6-1
abundance: -
j_gene: TRBJ1-5
CDR3aa: CASSEDRGQPQHF

v_gene: TRBV13
abundance: -
j_gene: TRBJ1-3
CDR3aa: CASSRGTVSGNTIYF

v_gene: TRBV2
abundance: -
j_gene: TRBJ2-5
CDR3aa: CASSRDRAYQETQYF

v_gene: TRBV28
abundance: -
j_gene: TRBJ1-6
CDR3aa: CASSPSGTGNNSPLHF

v_gene: TRBV2
abundance: -
j_gene: TRBJ2-3
CDR3aa: CASNLQGVSTDTQYF

v_gene: TRBV28
abundance: -
j_gene: TRBJ2-1
CDR3aa: CASSLRDPEQFF

v_gene: TRBV4-3
abundance: many
j_gene: TRBJ1-2
CDR3aa: CASSPGTTSLYGYTF

v_gene: TRBV11-3
abundance: -
j_gene: TRBJ2-3
CDR3aa: CASSPRGPNTQYF

v_gene: TRBV18
abundance: -
j_gene: TRBJ2-2
CDR3aa: CASSPPITGELFF

v_gene: TRBV9
abundance: -
j_gene: TRBJ2-7
CDR3aa: CASSVGAGYEQYF

v_gene: TRBV6-6
abundance: -
j_gene: TRBJ2-3
CDR3aa: CASSYSRDRDADTQYF

v_gene: TRBV5-4
abundance: -
j_gene: TRBJ1-2
CDR3aa: CASSSPGLYGYTF

v_gene: TRBV18
abundance: -
j_gene: TRBJ1-3
CDR3aa: CASSPQSSGNTIYF

v_gene: TRBV10-1
abundance: -
j_gene: TRBJ2-3
CDR3aa: CASTDGRPGRADTQYF

v_gene: TRBV7-8
abundance: -
j_gene: TRBJ1-5
CDR3aa: CASSLAKGQGARNQPQHF

v_gene: TRBV7-8
abundance: -
j_gene: TRBJ2-1
CDR3aa: CASSLYSRGNNEQFF

v_gene: TRBV7-9
abundance: few
j_gene: TRBJ1-1
CDR3aa: CASSLGQMNTEAFF

v_gene: TRBV7-8
abundance: once
j_gene: TRBJ1-1
CDR3aa: CASGWVSTEAFF

v_gene: TRBV10-3
abundance: -
j_gene: TRBJ2-7
CDR3aa: CAISEGLAGNYEQYF

v_gene: TRBV18
abundance: -
j_gene: TRBJ2-3
CDR3aa: CASSPGLGVTDTQYF

v_gene: TRBV7-3
abundance: -
j_gene: TRBJ2-7
CDR3aa: CASSSGGSFEQYF

v_gene: TRBV19
abundance: once
j_gene: TRBJ1-5
CDR3aa: CASSSGFLASYSNQPQHF

v_gene: TRBV28
abundance: -
j_gene: TRBJ1-2
CDR3aa: CASSPGGDGYTF

v_gene: TRBV21-1
abundance: -
j_gene: TRBJ1-5
CDR3aa: CASSKALYGMRGYGNQPQHF

v_gene: TRBV5-4
abundance: -
j_gene: -
CDR3aa: CASSLTSYEQYF

v_gene: TRBV7-6
abundance: -
j_gene: TRBJ2-3
CDR3aa: CASSPDWSTDTQYF

v_gene: TRBV28
abundance: -
j_gene: TRBJ2-1
CDR3aa: CASSSPAGGKNEQFF

v_gene: TRBV28
abundance: few
j_gene: TRBJ2-7
CDR3aa: CASSPYEQYF

v_gene: TRBV21-1
abundance: -
j_gene: TRBJ2-1
CDR3aa: CASSKEASYNEQFF

v_gene: TRBV9
abundance: -
j_gene: TRBJ2-1
CDR3aa: CASSDTSGIYNEQFF

v_gene: TRBV6-5
abundance: -
j_gene: TRBJ1-2
CDR3aa: CASSSGTGYYGYTF

v_gene: TRBV11-3
abundance: few
j_gene: TRBJ1-2
CDR3aa: CASSLDLGVKLDYGYTF